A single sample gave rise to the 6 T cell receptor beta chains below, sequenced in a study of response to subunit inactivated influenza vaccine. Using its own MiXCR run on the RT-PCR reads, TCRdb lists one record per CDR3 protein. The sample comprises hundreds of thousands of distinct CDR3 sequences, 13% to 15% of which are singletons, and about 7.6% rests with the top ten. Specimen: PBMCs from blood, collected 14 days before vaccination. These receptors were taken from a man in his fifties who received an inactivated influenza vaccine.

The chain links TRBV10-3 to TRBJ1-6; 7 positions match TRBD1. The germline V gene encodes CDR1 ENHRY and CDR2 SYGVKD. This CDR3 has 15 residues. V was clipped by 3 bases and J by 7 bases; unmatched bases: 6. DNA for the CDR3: TGTGCCATCAGTGATTCGACAGGGAACAATTCACCCCTCCACTTT. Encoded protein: CAISDSTGNNSPLHF.

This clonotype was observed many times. This CDR3 is CASSFSGQVNTEAFF. CDR3 nucleotides: TGTGCCAGCAGCTTTTCGGGACAGGTGAACACTGAAGCTTTCTTT. The chain combines TRBV7-2 with TRBJ1-1; TRBD1 agrees at 8 bases. V lost 3 bases, J lost 0 bases, and 3 bases stayed unmatched. The CDR3 is made up of 15 amino acids. Germline V gene lookup returns CDR1 SGHTA and CDR2 FQGNSA. Full variable domain (remainder filled in from reference TRBV7-2 and TRBJ1-1): GAGVSQSPSNKVTEKGKDVELRCDPISGHTALYWYRQSLGQGLEFLIYFQGNSAPDKSGLPSDRFSAERTGGSVSTLTIQRTQQEDSAVYLCASSFSGQVNTEAFFGQGTRLTVV.

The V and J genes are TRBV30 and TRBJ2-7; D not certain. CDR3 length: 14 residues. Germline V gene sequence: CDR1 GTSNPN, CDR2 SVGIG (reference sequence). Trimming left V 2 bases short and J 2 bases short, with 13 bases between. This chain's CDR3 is CAWSPTSAAYEQYF. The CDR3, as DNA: TGTGCCTGGAGTCCCACGAGTGCGGCCTACGAGCAGTACTTC.

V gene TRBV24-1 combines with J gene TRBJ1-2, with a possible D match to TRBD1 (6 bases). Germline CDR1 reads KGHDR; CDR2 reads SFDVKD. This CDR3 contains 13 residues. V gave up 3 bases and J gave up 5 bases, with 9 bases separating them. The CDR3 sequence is CATSDPQGYGYTF. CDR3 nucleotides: TGTGCCACCAGTGATCCACAGGGATATGGCTACACCTTC.

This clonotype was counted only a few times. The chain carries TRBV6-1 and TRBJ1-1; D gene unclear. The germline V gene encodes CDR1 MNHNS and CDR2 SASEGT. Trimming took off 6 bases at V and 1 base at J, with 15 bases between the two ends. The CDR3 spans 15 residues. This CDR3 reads CASSQTASANTEAFF. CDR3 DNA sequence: TGTGCCAGCAGCCAGACGGCCTCGGCGAACACTGAAGCTTTCTTT.

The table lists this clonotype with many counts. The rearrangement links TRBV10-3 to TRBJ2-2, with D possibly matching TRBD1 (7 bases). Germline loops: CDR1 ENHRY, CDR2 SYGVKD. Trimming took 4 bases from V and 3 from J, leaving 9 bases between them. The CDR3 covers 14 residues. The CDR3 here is CAISARGDTGELFF. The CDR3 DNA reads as TGTGCCATCAGTGCCAGGGGGGACACCGGGGAGCTGTTTTTT.